The clone carrying this T cell receptor beta chain has only a few counts. Its matching antigen is unknown. The sample providers were healthy Caucasian people from Russia, aged roughly 6 to 100. The sample belongs to a study of blood T cells in healthy people across ages. General study points: No conclusive comparison of naive versus antigen-experienced cells was possible with unsorted PBMCs. Strong correlation was found linking TCR beta diversity to naive T cell percentage.

Combining a sample-barcoded 5' primer with a J-beta primer mix, a second PCR ran for about 7 to 11 cycles. TCRdb re-derived calls from the 5' RACE reads in MiXCR, one entry per CDR3 protein. This sample has roughly 1.4 million distinct CDR3 sequences, with almost 60% found just once. Germline values: CDR1 SGHKS, CDR2 YYEKEE (reference sequence). The V and J ends lost 0 bases and 11 bases, in that order; junction bases with no gene match: 4. This CDR3 is 12 amino acids long. The chain combines TRBV5-5 with TRBJ1-1; TRBD1 agrees at 7 bases. The sequence was obtained from a man younger than 35 in good health. Sequenced input: blood. In DNA form, the CDR3 reads TGTGCCAGCAGCTTGGGGGACAGCTTTGCTTTCTTT. The encoded protein is CASSLGDSFAFF.